Shown below are 14 T cell receptor beta chains from a single sample sequenced in a study of cytotoxic CD8 clonotypes in ibrutinib-treated CLL. The data were produced by immunoSEQ multiplex PCR, yet TCRdb's version contains in-frame clones alone and is incomplete. The repertoire has around 52,000 clones, 56% of them found once; the top ten carry approximately 20%. The sequenced sample was PBMCs, obtained after 24 months of ibrutinib treatment. These receptor sequences come from a human donor with chronic lymphocytic leukemia.

This chain joins TRBV23-1 and TRBJ2-1, with D perhaps matching TRBD1 or TRBD2 (7 bases each). TRBV23-1 is given ORF status, its function remaining uncertain. Trimming left V 0 bases short and J 1 base short, with 13 bases between. The CDR3 runs 17 residues. The DNA for the CDR3 is TGCGCCAGCAGTCAATCGCCAGGGGGGGAATCCTACAATGAGCAGTTCTTC. The encoded protein is CASSQSPGGESYNEQFF.

The gene calls are TRBV19 and TRBJ1-5; 7 positions match TRBD1. Germline CDR1 is LNHDA and CDR2 is SQIVND (reference sequence). CDR3 size: 14 residues. After removal of 5 bases from V and 5 bases from J, the junction contained 6 bases not matched to a gene. The CDR3 DNA is TGTGCCAGTAGTTACGGGACAGTTGATCAGCCCCAGCATTTT. Amino acid sequence: CASSYGTVDQPQHF.

The chain has TRBV19 and TRBJ2-1; 8 nucleotides agree with TRBD1. Germline assignment: CDR1 LNHDA and CDR2 SQIVND (reference sequence). This CDR3 comprises 14 residues. V was pared by 7 bases and J by 3 bases, with 5 bases of the junction left unmatched. The CDR3 reads CASTWTGNYNEQFF. The CDR3 region has the DNA TGTGCCAGTACATGGACAGGGAACTACAATGAGCAGTTCTTC.

This clone showed up just once. This chain joins TRBV19 and TRBJ2-2; tentatively, D is TRBD2 (6 bases). Germline V gene sequence: CDR1 LNHDA, CDR2 SQIVND (reference sequence). The CDR3 length is 16 residues. V was trimmed by 5 bases and J by 3 bases, leaving 16 bases between them. For the CDR3, the DNA is TGTGCCAGTAGTTTTCCCGCGGGGCAGTACACCGGGGAGCTGTTTTTT. It is translated as CASSFPAGQYTGELFF.

The rearrangement joins TRBV27 to TRBJ2-7, with 8 bases fitting TRBD1. Germline trimming cut 4 bases from V and 6 bases from J; bases unmatched to any gene: 14. Germline V gene sequence: CDR1 MNHEY, CDR2 SMNVEV (reference sequence). The length of the CDR3 is 16 residues. The CDR3 reads CASSSLTSGGAGEQYF. CDR3 DNA: TGTGCCAGCAGTTCCCTCACCTCAGGGGGCGCAGGCGAGCAGTACTTC.

The V and J genes are TRBV2 and TRBJ1-1, with D maybe TRBD1 (5 bases). The V and J ends lost 8 bases and 7 bases respectively, with 20 bases between them. CDR1 is SNHLY and CDR2 is FYNNEI in the germline V gene. The CDR3 spans 14 residues. As DNA, the CDR3 is TGTGCCAGCGAAACCGTCCGGGGCGCCTATGAAGCTTTCTTT. Its protein is CASETVRGAYEAFF.

This clone was counted a single time. The genes are TRBV2 and TRBJ2-5, with no clear D. The CDR3 has 13 amino acids. Germline values: CDR1 SNHLY, CDR2 FYNNEI. V gave up 4 bases and J gave up 4 bases, with 10 bases separating them. For the CDR3, the DNA is TGTGCCAGCAGTGTTCAGCTCCGAGAGACCCAGTACTTC. Translating gives CASSVQLRETQYF.

In this sample, this clone turned up many times. V usage is TRBV6-6 and J usage is TRBJ2-7; 9 positions agree with TRBD1. This CDR3 has 13 amino acids. Germline V gene lookup returns CDR1 MNHNY and CDR2 SVGAGI (reference sequence). V lost 8 bases, J lost 6 bases, and 8 bases stayed unmatched. CDR3 residues: CASLGQGMFEQYF. For the CDR3, the DNA is TGTGCCAGCCTCGGACAGGGGATGTTCGAGCAGTACTTC.

At least ten counts were recorded for this clone. Other nucleotide sequences from this sample produce the same CDR3. The V gene is TRBV9, the J gene TRBJ1-2; D remains ambiguous. CDR1 SGDLS and CDR2 YYNGEE come from the germline V gene. Trimming cost V 0 bases and J 2 bases, with 8 bases left between them. This CDR3 has 14 amino acids. This CDR3 is CASSVDSGNYGYTF. In DNA, the CDR3 is TGTGCCAGCAGCGTAGATTCCGGAAACTATGGCTACACCTTC.

This sequence joins TRBV6-1 and TRBJ1-2; D unclear. V lost 1 base and J lost 0, with 3 bases in between. This CDR3 comprises 13 residues. CDR1 MNHNS and CDR2 SASEGT come from the germline V gene. The CDR3 nucleotides read TGTGCCAGCAGTGAAGGGTCTAACTATGGCTACACCTTC. Translated, it gives CASSEGSNYGYTF.

CDR3 bases: TGTGCCAGCAGCGTAACAATGCACATTCGTAACGAAGTAAGGATCAATCAGCCCCAGCATTTT. Its protein is CASSVTMHIRNEVRINQPQHF. This chain links TRBV9 with TRBJ1-5; D uncertain. Trimming took off 1 base at V and 3 bases at J, with 29 bases between the two ends. This CDR3 has 21 residues. CDR1 SGDLS and CDR2 YYNGEE come from the germline V gene.

This clone has more than one count but fewer than ten. The genes are TRBV10-2 and TRBJ1-6, with 10 nucleotides matching TRBD1. V was clipped by 2 bases and J by 9 bases; unmatched bases: 4. The CDR3 sequence is 15 residues long. Germline-derived CDR1 and CDR2 are WSHSY and SAAADI. The CDR3 here is CASSERTGGVSPLHF. The DNA of the CDR3 is TGCGCCAGCAGTGAGCGGACAGGGGGAGTTTCACCCCTCCACTTT.

The genes are TRBV4-2 and TRBJ2-5; tentative D call: TRBD1 (6 bases). The ends were cut back, 5 bases at V and 2 bases at J, with 9 bases in the middle. CDR3 length: 13 residues. Germline V lookup: CDR1 LGHNA, CDR2 YNFKEQ. The CDR3 DNA is TGTGCCAGCAGCTCGACAGGTCAAGAGACCCAGTACTTC. It encodes CASSSTGQETQYF.

V gene TRBV30 combines with J gene TRBJ2-7; D is unresolved. The CDR3 totals 12 residues. The V and J ends lost 2 bases and 6 bases respectively, with 11 bases between them. Germline lookup yields CDR1 GTSNPN and CDR2 SVGIG (reference sequence). This CDR3 is CAWSTGIPEQYF. For the CDR3, the DNA is TGTGCCTGGAGTACCGGTATACCCGAGCAGTACTTC. The full variable domain, completed using reference TRBV30 and TRBJ2-7, is SQTIHQWPATLVQPVGSPLSLECTVEGTSNPNLYWYRQAAGRGLQLLFYSVGIGQISSEVPQNLSASRPQDRQFILSSKKLLLSDSGFYLCAWSTGIPEQYFGPGTRLTVT.